This TCR beta chain is drawn from a study of T-cell reconstitution after alpha-beta-depleted transplantation in children. Study observations and caveats: Surviving recipient T cells and thymic progenitors accounted for the high day-60 TCRbeta diversity observed in some patients. Two months or so post-transplant, alpha-beta T cells reportedly derived from several hundred expanded graft clones. One year after transplant, T-cell counts and diversity came mostly from newly produced T cells.

Construction of the TCRbeta library involved unique molecular identifiers. A single record per CDR3 protein comes from TCRdb applying MiXCR to the PCR reads. Of 120,000 to 150,000 distinct CDR3 sequences listed, 7.5% to 9% are singletons. The CDR3 runs 15 residues. Germline assignment: CDR1 SGHTA and CDR2 FQGNSA. Trimming took off 5 bases at V and 7 bases at J, with 18 bases between the two ends. In this sample, this clonotype turned up a few times. Antigen specificity is unknown. The input for sequencing was PBMCs, mostly from graft donor cells, taken 180 days after TCRalphabeta/CD19-depleted stem cell transplant. The clonotype was recovered from a female patient aged 2-9 years who had a stem cell transplant for congenital amegakaryocytic thrombocytopenia, so the T cells may come from the graft donor. The chain has TRBV7-2 and TRBJ1-5; no clear D gene. CDR3 protein: CASSTLFLDAQPQHF. In DNA, the CDR3 is TGTGCCAGCAGCACGTTATTCTTAGACGCCCAGCCCCAGCATTTT.